The 21 T cell receptor beta chains in this list originate from one sample, sequenced in a study of blood T cell repertoires in COVID-19. Profiling relied on immunoSEQ multiplex PCR, and the TCRdb table lists in-frame clones only, not all of them. Of roughly 300,000 clones in the sample, over 70% were seen once. The sequenced sample consisted of peripheral blood. The receptors come from a woman in her thirties or forties who had recovered from COVID-19.

The CDR3 is CASGRQSRHEQFF. The CDR3 coding sequence is TGTGCTAGTGGTCGACAGTCGAGGCATGAGCAGTTCTTC. V usage is TRBV12-5 and J usage is TRBJ2-1, with D possibly matching TRBD1 (5 bases). Germline CDR1 is LGHNT and CDR2 is FRNRAP. This CDR3 region has 13 residues. Trimming stripped 5 bases from V and 8 bases from J, with 13 bases between.

The sample holds a few counts of this clone. This sequence joins TRBV10-3 and TRBJ1-1; tentatively, D is TRBD1 (6 bases). The V end was cut by 0 bases, the J end by 4 bases, with 15 bases between. The CDR3 loop spans 16 amino acids. The germline CDR1 and CDR2 sequences are ENHRY and SYGVKD. The CDR3 DNA reads TGTGCCATCAGTGAGTCGAAGGGATCAGGGGCCACTGAAGCTTTCTTT. Translating gives CAISESKGSGATEAFF.

CDR3 sequence: CASSWDRQGHIAFF. The CDR3, as DNA: TGTGCCAGCAGCTGGGACAGGCAGGGGCATATCGCTTTCTTT. The gene calls are TRBV5-4 and TRBJ1-1, with TRBD1 matching over 8 bases. CDR3 length: 14 residues. V dropped 3 bases and J dropped 11; count of bases not matched to a gene: 12. Germline values: CDR1 SGHNT, CDR2 YYREEE (reference sequence).

This clone was seen just once. CDR3 sequence (DNA): TGTGCCAGCAGTTATCCCGGGACTGGAAACACCATATATTTT. Amino acids: CASSYPGTGNTIYF. This sequence joins TRBV6-5 and TRBJ1-3; D not resolved. The CDR3 has 14 residues. Germline CDR1 and CDR2: MNHEY and SVGAGI. Trimming pared 3 bases from V and 2 bases from J, leaving 8 bases between.

This sequence joins TRBV7-2 and TRBJ1-6; 10 nucleotides match TRBD1. This CDR3 has 16 amino acids. V trimming: 5 bases; J trimming: 8 bases; junction bases outside the gene matches: 9. Germline-derived CDR1 and CDR2 are SGHTA and FQGNSA. The CDR3 here is CASSLDRGFPDSPLHF. The CDR3 coding sequence is TGTGCCAGCAGCCTGGACAGGGGGTTTCCCGATTCACCCCTCCACTTT.

This chain links TRBV5-6 with TRBJ1-2; TRBD1 might be the D (6 bases). CDR3 length: 14 amino acids. Trimming removed 3 bases at V and 2 bases at J, with 11 bases between. Germline V gene sequence: CDR1 SGHDT, CDR2 YYEEEE. CDR3 coding DNA: TGTGCCAGCAGCTCTACTGACAGGAACTATGGCTACACCTTC. This translates into CASSSTDRNYGYTF.

V usage is TRBV9 and J usage is TRBJ2-3, with 7 bases matching TRBD2. CDR1 SGDLS and CDR2 YYNGEE come from the germline V gene. This CDR3 has 12 residues. V lost 6 bases, J lost 4 bases, and 2 bases stayed unmatched. The CDR3 sequence is CASTGRADTQYF. CDR3 coding DNA: TGTGCCAGCACAGGGAGGGCAGATACGCAGTATTTT.

The V and J genes are TRBV3-1 (or the pseudogene TRBV3-2) and TRBJ2-5; D ambiguous. Trimming took off 1 base at V and 1 base at J, with 13 bases between the two ends. The CDR3 loop spans 16 amino acids. CDR1 is LGHDT, CDR2 YNNKEL, per germline (reference sequence). CDR3 residues: CASSQVTRGSQETQYF. For the CDR3, the DNA is TGTGCCAGCAGCCAAGTGACTCGCGGAAGCCAAGAGACCCAGTACTTC.

This clone was seen just once. V and J are TRBV21-1 and TRBJ1-2. TRBV21-1 is a pseudogene segment. This CDR3 contains 17 residues. The CDR3 spells CASSLPTAGSVNYGYTF. In DNA form, the CDR3 reads TGTGCCAGCAGCTTGCCAACGGCGGGTTCGGTTAACTATGGCTACACCTTC.

The V and J genes are TRBV27 and TRBJ1-6, with D possibly being TRBD1 (6 bases). V was pared by 6 bases and J by 10 bases, with 16 bases between. Per the germline V gene, CDR1 is MNHEY and CDR2 is SMNVEV (reference sequence). This CDR3 has 14 residues. CDR3 coding DNA: TGTGCCAGCAGCCACCTCAGGGGAGAATCACCCCTCCACTTT. It yields the protein CASSHLRGESPLHF.

The chain is built from TRBV5-4 and TRBJ2-3, with D perhaps TRBD2 (6 bases). Trimming took off 0 bases at V and 1 base at J, with 6 bases between the two ends. Germline CDR1 reads SGHNT; CDR2 reads YYREEE (reference sequence). The CDR3 covers 14 residues. This CDR3 reads CASSLGLGTDTQYF. DNA of the CDR3: TGTGCCAGCAGCTTGGGACTAGGCACAGATACGCAGTATTTT. The whole variable domain, remainder taken from reference TRBV5-4 and TRBJ2-3, is ETGVTQSPTHLIKTRGQQVTLRCSSQSGHNTVSWYQQALGQGPQFIFQYYREEENGRGNFPPRFSGLQFPNYSSELNVNALELDDSALYLCASSLGLGTDTQYFGPGTRLTVL.

This chain connects TRBV4-1 to TRBJ1-5, with a weak D call TRBD1 (6 bases). CDR3 length equals 19 residues. Germline-derived CDR1 and CDR2 are MGHRA and YSYEKL. V lost 1 base and J lost 4, with 23 bases in between. The CDR3 is CASSQVGTQGQGRNQPQHF. CDR3 coding DNA: TGCGCCAGCAGCCAAGTAGGTACGCAGGGGCAGGGCCGGAATCAGCCCCAGCATTTT.

The chain links TRBV9 to TRBJ1-2, with D unclear. Germline values: CDR1 SGDLS, CDR2 YYNGEE. V shed 3 bases and J shed 4 bases, with 16 bases lying between them. This CDR3 has 15 residues. As DNA, the CDR3 is TGTGCCAGCAGCGGGCGGACTCTGGCGGCCTATGGCTACACCTTC. Encoded protein: CASSGRTLAAYGYTF.

The chain joins TRBV9 to TRBJ2-7; TRBD1 matches at 7 bases. CDR1 SGDLS and CDR2 YYNGEE come from the germline V gene. This CDR3 contains 14 residues. V was pared by 4 bases and J by 5 bases, with 9 bases of the junction left unmatched. The CDR3 bases are TGTGCCAGCAGCACTCGACAGGGTATCGACGAGCAGTACTTC. Translation: CASSTRQGIDEQYF. Using reference TRBV9 and TRBJ2-7 for the parts outside the CDR3, the full variable domain is DSGVTQTPKHLITATGQRVTLRCSPRSGDLSVYWYQQSLDQGLQFLIQYYNGEERAKGNILERFSAQQFPDLHSELNLSSLELGDSALYFCASSTRQGIDEQYFGPGTRLTVT.

This clone appeared once. This sequence joins TRBV6-6 and TRBJ1-1, with D unresolved. The germline CDR1 and CDR2 sequences are MNHNY and SVGAGI (reference sequence). Trimming left V 8 bases short and J 0 bases short, with 13 bases between. This CDR3 has 14 residues. CDR3 residues: CASPRGPVNTEAFF. DNA of the CDR3: TGTGCCAGCCCAAGAGGTCCAGTGAACACTGAAGCTTTCTTT.

This clone has ten or more counts. The V gene is TRBV4-2, the J gene TRBJ2-2; 16 bases fit TRBD2. This CDR3 is built from 18 residues. V trimming: 4 bases; J trimming: 4 bases; junction bases outside the gene matches: 6. Germline CDR1 reads LGHNA; CDR2 reads YNFKEQ. This chain's CDR3 is CASSLGLAGGPGTGELFF. CDR3 nucleotides: TGTGCCAGCAGCCTGGGACTAGCGGGGGGGCCGGGCACCGGGGAGCTGTTTTTT.

The chain uses TRBV12-3 or TRBV12-4 and TRBJ1-2; maybe TRBD1 (5 bases). The V and J ends lost 6 bases and 8 bases respectively, with 16 bases between them. The CDR3 is 13 residues long. The CDR3 DNA sequence: TGTGCCAGCAGCCCGTGGGGGGAGTCGGGCTACACCTTC. This translates into CASSPWGESGYTF.

This chain links TRBV27 with TRBJ1-5, with D tentatively TRBD1 (6 bases). The CDR3 runs to 13 residues. Germline V gene lookup returns CDR1 MNHEY and CDR2 SMNVEV (reference sequence). The V and J ends lost 2 bases and 5 bases respectively, with 7 bases between them. CDR3 bases: TGTGCCAGCAGTTTAGCAGGGGATCAGCCCCAGCATTTT. Amino acid sequence: CASSLAGDQPQHF.

This clone has a handful of counts. The rearrangement links TRBV6-4 to TRBJ1-4; D may be TRBD1 (5 bases). In germline, CDR1 is MRHNA, CDR2 SNTAGT. The V gene lost 6 bases and the J gene lost 5 bases, with 16 bases spanning the gap. The CDR3 is 15 amino acids. The DNA of the CDR3 is TGTGCCAGCAGGGGTGTGAGACAGCACAATGAAAAACTGTTTTTT. It encodes CASRGVRQHNEKLFF.

The chain recombines TRBV11-2 with TRBJ1-2; D may be TRBD1 (6 bases). V was trimmed by 4 bases and J by 0 bases, leaving 24 bases between them. The CDR3 length is 19 residues. Looked up from germline, CDR1 is SGHAT and CDR2 is FQNNGV. CDR3 in DNA: TGTGCCAGCAGCTCCTCAGGGGTCCGCTTACCGGCGACTAACTATGGCTACACCTTC. It specifies CASSSSGVRLPATNYGYTF.

The J gene is TRBJ1-1, the V gene TRBV7-8, with 7 nucleotides matching TRBD1. The ends lost 0 bases at V and 6 bases at J; junction bases unmatched: 7. Germline V gene sequence: CDR1 SGHVS, CDR2 FQNEAQ. The CDR3 has 15 amino acids. In DNA, the CDR3 is TGTGCCAGCAGCTTAGCGAGAAAGGGGGCACCTGAAGCTTTCTTT. Translating gives CASSLARKGAPEAFF.